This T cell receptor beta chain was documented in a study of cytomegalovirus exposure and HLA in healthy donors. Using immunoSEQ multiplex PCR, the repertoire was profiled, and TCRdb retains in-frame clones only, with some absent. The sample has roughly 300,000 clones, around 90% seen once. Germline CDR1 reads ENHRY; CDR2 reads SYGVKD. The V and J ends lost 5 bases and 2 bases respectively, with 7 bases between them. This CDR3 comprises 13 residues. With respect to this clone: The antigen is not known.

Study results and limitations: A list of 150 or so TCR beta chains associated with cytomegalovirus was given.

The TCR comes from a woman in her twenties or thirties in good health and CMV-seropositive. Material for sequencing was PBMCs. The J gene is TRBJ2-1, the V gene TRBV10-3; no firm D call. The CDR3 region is CAISPNPYNEQFF. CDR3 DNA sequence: TGTGCCATCAGTCCCAACCCCTACAATGAGCAGTTCTTC.